Following are 4 T cell receptor beta chains from one sample sequenced in a study of human T cells and chemical hapten exposure. TCRdb reprocessed the RACE reads with MiXCR, giving one entry per CDR3 protein. The profile shows 150,000 to 200,000 distinct CDR3 sequences, 13% to 15% of them singletons. Time point given: patch test 1, 2 weeks after DPC sensitization. Indicated treatment: therapeutic diphenylcyclopropenone sensitization with weekly scalp DPC. The input for sequencing was whole blood, taken in connection with sensitization to the hapten diphenylcyclopropenone (DPC). The origin of the receptors is a woman aged 25 to 39 with alopecia areata. Some clones in this sample may be carry-over from other donors' samples.

This clonotype has just a few counts. Written as DNA, the CDR3 is TGTGCCACCGGGACAGGCTTTCAGCCCCAGCATTTT. Translated: CATGTGFQPQHF. The chain couples TRBV19 to TRBJ1-5, with 8 bases lining up with TRBD1. Germline assignment: CDR1 LNHDA and CDR2 SQIVND (reference sequence). CDR3 size: 12 residues. Trimming cost V 10 bases and J 6 bases; bases outside gene matches: 5.

Ten or more counts support this clonotype. The chain carries TRBV3-1 and TRBJ1-1, with 7 nucleotides matching TRBD1. The germline gives CDR1 LGHDT, CDR2 YNNKEL (reference sequence). J was trimmed by 1 base and V by 4 bases; bases with no gene match: 6. The CDR3 length is 15 residues. The CDR3 protein is CASSPRTGGNTEAFF. DNA of the CDR3: TGTGCCAGCAGCCCCAGGACAGGAGGGAACACTGAAGCTTTCTTT.

The sample holds a few counts of this clonotype. The chain recombines TRBV6-5 with TRBJ2-7; D is possibly TRBD2 (6 bases). The CDR3 length is 18 residues. Germline loops: CDR1 MNHEY, CDR2 SVGAGI. V lost 3 bases to trimming and J lost 2 bases, with 23 bases between them. For the CDR3, the DNA is TGTGCCAGCAGTTATGAAGGCACTAGCCTCCGCCCCCCCTACGAGCAGTACTTC. This codes for CASSYEGTSLRPPYEQYF.

V and J are TRBV12-3 or TRBV12-4 and TRBJ2-5; perhaps D is TRBD1 or TRBD2 (5 bases each). This CDR3 comprises 15 residues. The ends were cut back, 6 bases at V and 4 bases at J, with 18 bases in the middle. CDR3 loop: CASSQGREGRETQYF. For the CDR3, the DNA is TGTGCCAGCAGCCAGGGACGCGAGGGTCGAGAGACCCAGTACTTC.